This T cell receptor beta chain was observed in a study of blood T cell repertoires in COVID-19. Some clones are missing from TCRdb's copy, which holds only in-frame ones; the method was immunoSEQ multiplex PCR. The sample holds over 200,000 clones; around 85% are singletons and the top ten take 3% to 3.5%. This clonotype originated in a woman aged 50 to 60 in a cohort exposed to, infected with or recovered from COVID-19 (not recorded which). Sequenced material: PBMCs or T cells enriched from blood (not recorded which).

DNA of the CDR3: TGTGCCAGCAGCCGACAGGGATGGGCTGAAGCTTTCTTT. As protein: CASSRQGWAEAFF. V usage is TRBV9 and J usage is TRBJ1-1, with 7 bases matching TRBD1. The CDR3 runs to 13 residues. After removal of 4 bases from V and 6 bases from J, the junction contained 6 bases not matched to a gene. Germline CDR1 reads SGDLS; CDR2 reads YYNGEE.